This T cell receptor beta chain comes out of a study of blood T cell repertoires in COVID-19 (dated by TCRdb to 2019 to 2021). Broadly, across the study: Collaborator samples came from the United States, Italy and Spain and covered acute and convalescent phases of COVID-19. The dataset comprised deeply sampled blood TCRbeta repertoires from subjects exposed to, actively infected with, or recovered from COVID-19. The repertoires were released in a freely available public database meant as a resource for research on the immune response to SARS-CoV-2. Where available, HLA class I and class II types were obtained from metadata supplied by the sample provider rather than from assay-based typing. The prospective study material was composed of cDNA or gDNA derived from T cells, B-cell-depleted T cells, or PBMCs. The sample metadata nearly always contained a de-identified subject ID, COVID-19 status, age in years and sex. Samples were obtained from the ongoing ImmuneRACE study (first 160 participants) and from about 1,300 subjects provided by 6 global collaborators.

Results the study describes overall, beyond this receptor: Clinical and demographic metadata were provided uncurated, with the amount varying by source and participant.

A second Seattle source provided samples from volunteer blood donors who had recovered from COVID-19. Collaborating institutions collected whole blood in K2EDTA tubes following their own protocols. Collaborator samples were shipped for TCRbeta analysis as frozen whole blood, isolated PBMCs, or DNA extracted from either sample type. In the case of this clone: Its cognate antigen has yet to be identified. No base quality values were provided; no much bigger clone lies one nucleotide off.

TCRbeta CDR3 regions were amplified from genomic DNA by means of the immunoSEQ Assay, a bias-controlled multiplex PCR. The paper's processing steps were these. The number of nucleated cells in each sample was estimated from the amplification of reference gene primers within the assay. To quantify the absolute abundance of each unique TCRbeta CDR3 rearrangement, sequence reads were collapsed and filtered. For each sample, productive Simpson clonality was calculated as the square root of Simpson's diversity index across productive rearrangements. Held by TCRdb, this immuneACCESS table contains in-frame sequences only and omits some clones. Under half of the omission traces to an unresolved V gene where checked; the cause of the rest is unknown. V, J and clone size were drawn from that table, and D and trimming were deduced from the DNA. The sample has about 220,000 clones on record, 75% to 90% of them singletons. Roughly 3% of the sample lies in the top ten.

Sequenced sample: peripheral blood. The receptor comes from a woman in her thirties who had recovered from COVID-19.

The CDR3 amino acid sequence is: CATSGTGAYNSPLHF. The DNA sequence follows: TGTGCCACCTCAGGGACAGGGGCCTATAATTCACCCCTCCACTTT. The chain is encoded by TRBV24-1 joined to TRBJ1-6; 10 bases in the junction line up with TRBD1. From the cysteine up to the phenylalanine, the CDR3 has a length of 15 residues. Just CDR3 DNA is preserved here, 45 bases in frame from base 1. As encoded in the germline V gene, CDR1 is KGHDR while CDR2 is SFDVKD. V is trimmed back by 9 bases and J by 2 bases, and the junction contains 3 bases that no gene match accounts for.